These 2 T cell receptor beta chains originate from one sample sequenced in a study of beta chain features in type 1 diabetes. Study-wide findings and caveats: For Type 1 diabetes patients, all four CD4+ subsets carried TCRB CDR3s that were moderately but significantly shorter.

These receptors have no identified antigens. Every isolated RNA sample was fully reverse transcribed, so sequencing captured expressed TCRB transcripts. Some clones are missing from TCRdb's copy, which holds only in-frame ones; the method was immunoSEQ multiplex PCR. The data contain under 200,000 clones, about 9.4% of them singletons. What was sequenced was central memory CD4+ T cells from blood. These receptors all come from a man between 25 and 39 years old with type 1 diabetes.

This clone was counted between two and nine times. This CDR3 is CASSSGEWQPQHF. CDR3 nucleotides: TGTGCCAGCAGTAGTGGGGAGTGGCAGCCCCAGCATTTT. The J gene is TRBJ1-5, the V gene TRBV25-1; D gene ambiguous. V dropped 5 bases and J dropped 7 bases, with 12 bases sitting between them. Germline loops: CDR1 MGHDK, CDR2 SYGVNS. The CDR3 contains 13 residues.

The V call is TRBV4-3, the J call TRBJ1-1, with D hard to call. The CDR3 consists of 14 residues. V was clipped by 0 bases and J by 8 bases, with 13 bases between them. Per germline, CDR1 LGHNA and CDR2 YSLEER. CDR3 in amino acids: CASSQENGGTEAFF. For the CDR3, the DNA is TGCGCCAGCAGCCAAGAAAACGGAGGTACAGAAGCTTTCTTT.